This T cell receptor beta chain originates from a study of blood T cell repertoires in COVID-19. The CDR3 sequence is 12 residues long. Trimming shortened V by 6 bases and J by 5 bases, and 7 bases separated the two germline ends. Recovered Cohort 3 donors showed two negative PCRs, clearance, or symptom resolution. Repertoires were generated with immunoSEQ multiplex PCR, while TCRdb's copy carries only in-frame clones and drops some. The data hold fewer than 250,000 clones, with around 80% observed a single time. The sequence derives from a man aged 60 to 75 who had recovered from COVID-19. Sequenced: PBMCs or T cells enriched from blood (not recorded which). J is TRBJ1-4 and V is TRBV12-3 or TRBV12-4; D uncertain. CDR3 DNA sequence: TGTGCCAGCAGCTCACTAAATGAAAAACTGTTTTTT. Protein sequence: CASSSLNEKLFF.